This TCR beta chain emerged from a study of blood T cell repertoires in COVID-19. Using immunoSEQ multiplex PCR, the repertoire was profiled, and TCRdb retains in-frame clones only, with some absent. The sample lists about 45,000 clones; about 92% were seen once. This sequence originates from a man aged 50-60 years with COVID-19, enrolled during active disease. Specimen: peripheral blood.

CDR3 residues: CASSSRPGGSETQYF. The CDR3 DNA is TGTGCCAGCAGCTCCAGGCCAGGGGGCTCGGAGACCCAGTACTTC. The chain carries TRBV7-2 and TRBJ2-5; TRBD1 matches 8 bases. Germline V CDR1 and CDR2: SGHTA, FQGNSA. The CDR3 length is 15 residues. J gave up 5 bases and V 4 bases, and 9 bases lay outside the gene matches.